These T cell receptor beta chains were read from a single sample in a study of T-cell memory formation after mild COVID-19. TCRdb analysed the 5' RACE reads with MiXCR anew, one entry per CDR3 protein. The sample carries more than 250,000 distinct CDR3 sequences, under 20% recorded once. Sequencing input: PBMCs or a T cell subset sorted from them (not recorded which). The receptor source for this set is a man between 18 and 35 years old who had mild COVID-19 (a few samples of this study predate the infection). Cell type and time point are not known. The CDR3 runs from the conserved cysteine through the conserved F or W. A D gene is named only where the DNA matches it firmly. Not every row has a clone size; where given, it reads once, few, many or a size class.

NA	TRBV25-1	TRBD1	TRBJ1-5	TGTGCCAGCAGCACAGGGGGCGAAGATCAGCCCCAGCATTTT	CASSTGGEDQPQHF
few	TRBV7-2	NA	TRBJ2-7	TGTGCCAGCAGCAAACCTTATACCCTGGGGTACGAGCAGTACTTC	CASSKPYTLGYEQYF
NA	TRBV6-2/TRBV6-3	NA	TRBJ1-1	TGTGCCAGCAGTCCCTGGGGGCAGACTGAAGCTTTCTTT	CASSPWGQTEAFF
NA	TRBV12-3/TRBV12-4	TRBD2	TRBJ2-5	TGTGCCAGCAGTAAAGCGGGGGACCAAGAGACCCAGTACTTC	CASSKAGDQETQYF
many	TRBV24-1	NA	TRBJ1-5	TGTGCCACCAGTCTGGCGGATTACAATCAGCCCCAGCATTTT	CATSLADYNQPQHF
many	TRBV4-1	NA	TRBJ2-3	TGCGCCAGCAGCCAAGAGCGGGGCCCGAGCACAGATACGCAGTATTTT	CASSQERGPSTDTQYF
NA	TRBV6-5	NA	TRBJ1-1	TGTGCCAGCCAGGGATTGGACACTGAAGCTTTCTTT	CASQGLDTEAFF
many	TRBV5-1	TRBD2	TRBJ2-1	TGCGCCAGCAGCTCGACTAGCGGGGGCGAGCAGTTCTTC	CASSSTSGGEQFF
NA	TRBV25-1	NA	TRBJ2-5	TGTGCCATCAGTGTGCAAGGGGTAGCCGGATGGGAGACCCAGTACTTC	CAISVQGVAGWETQYF
NA	TRBV6-5	NA	TRBJ2-1	TGTGCCAGCAGTCCCCGGGGGGCTTTCGATTATGAGCAGTTCTTC	CASSPRGAFDYEQFF
few	TRBV21-1	NA	TRBJ2-5	TGTGCCAGCAGCACAGGATCTGAGACCCAGTACTTC	CASSTGSETQYF
NA	TRBV10-3	TRBD1	TRBJ2-5	TGTGCCATCAGTCCGGGACAGGGTGTCCCGGGAGAGACCCAGTACTTC	CAISPGQGVPGETQYF
NA	TRBV5-6	NA	TRBJ2-7	TGTGCCAGCAGCGCGAACGGGGGGCTCTCCTACGAGCAGTACTTC	CASSANGGLSYEQYF
NA	TRBV6-5	NA	TRBJ1-4	TGTGCCAGCAGTTACGGGGGCCCGGGGAATGAAAAACTGTTTTTT	CASSYGGPGNEKLFF
NA	TRBV12-3/TRBV12-4	NA	TRBJ1-4	TGTGCCAGCAGTCCCGAACAGATTAATGAAAAACTGTTTTTT	CASSPEQINEKLFF
NA	TRBV5-1	TRBD1	TRBJ2-1	TGCGCCAGCAGCTTGCGACAGGGAGACAATGAGCAGTTCTTC	CASSLRQGDNEQFF
NA	TRBV6-1	NA	TRBJ2-5	TGTGCCAGCAGTGAAGCGCGGACAGTAGAGACCCAGTACTTC	CASSEARTVETQYF
NA	TRBV7-9	NA	TRBJ2-1	TGTGCCAGCAGCTTAGTCCCCGGGGCGGGATACAATGAGCAGTTCTTC	CASSLVPGAGYNEQFF
many	TRBV7-6	NA	TRBJ2-1	TGTGCCAGCAGCGGGGACTACAATGAGCAGTTCTTC	CASSGDYNEQFF
many	TRBV11-2	NA	TRBJ1-3	TGTGCCAGCAGCTCGATTCGGGGACTAGGAAACACCATATATTTT	CASSSIRGLGNTIYF
NA	TRBV7-9	NA	TRBJ1-4	TGTGCCAGCAGCTTGGACAATACTAATGAAAAACTGTTTTTT	CASSLDNTNEKLFF
NA	TRBV14	NA	TRBJ2-1	TGTGCCAGCAGCCAAGTAAGCAATCGCGGCAATGAGCAGTTCTTC	CASSQVSNRGNEQFF
many	TRBV4-1	NA	TRBJ2-5	TGCGCCAGCAGCCAATTGGACCCGAAGACCCAGTACTTC	CASSQLDPKTQYF
few	TRBV20-1	NA	TRBJ1-6	TGCAGTGCTAGGCCGCAGAATAATTCACCCCTCCACTTT	CSARPQNNSPLHF
NA	TRBV2	TRBD1	TRBJ1-2	TGTGCCAGCAGTGAAAAGTTACGGGACAGCTATGGCTACACCTTC	CASSEKLRDSYGYTF
NA	TRBV4-1	NA	TRBJ2-1	TGCGCCAGCAGCCTCCGCCGGGACTCACTCTACAATGAGCAGTTCTTC	CASSLRRDSLYNEQFF
many	TRBV5-6	TRBD1	TRBJ2-2	TGTGCCAGCAGCTTGGCCGCCCAGGGGGTCTTCAACACCGGGGAGCTGTTTTTT	CASSLAAQGVFNTGELFF
few	TRBV4-2	NA	TRBJ1-1	TGTGCCAGCAGCCCCGGACTCCGAGGAAGGGTAGGCACTGAAGCTTTCTTT	CASSPGLRGRVGTEAFF
few	TRBV7-9	NA	TRBJ1-2	TGTGCCAGCAGCTTCCCCGCCAGGGGTGGAGGCTACACCTTC	CASSFPARGGGYTF
NA	TRBV2	NA	TRBJ2-2	TGTGCCAGCCGACAGGACACCGGGGAGCTGTTTTTT	CASRQDTGELFF
NA	TRBV7-8	NA	TRBJ2-6	TGTGCCAGCAGCCCCAGGACGGGGTCTGGGGCCAACGTCCTGACTTTC	CASSPRTGSGANVLTF
NA	TRBV7-2	NA	TRBJ1-2	TGTGCCAGCAGCTCCCGGAGGGACTATGGCTACACCTTC	CASSSRRDYGYTF
few	TRBV12-3/TRBV12-4	NA	TRBJ2-2	TGTGCCAGCAGTCCTGGGACCTACACCGGGGAGCTGTTTTTT	CASSPGTYTGELFF
NA	TRBV4-1	NA	TRBJ1-5	TGCGCCAGCAGCCAAGATTGGGGGGGGCAGCCCCAGCATTTT	CASSQDWGGQPQHF
few	TRBV28	TRBD1	TRBJ1-5	TGTGCCAGCAGTTGGACAGGGTATCAGCCCCAGCATTTT	CASSWTGYQPQHF
few	TRBV6-5	TRBD1	TRBJ2-1	TGTGCCAGCAGTTACTCGACAGGGGTGGGCAATGAGCAGTTCTTC	CASSYSTGVGNEQFF
many	TRBV28	NA	TRBJ2-3	TGTGCCAGCAGTTTTCTTTCGGGCACAGATACGCAGTATTTT	CASSFLSGTDTQYF
many	TRBV4-1	TRBD2	TRBJ2-1	TGCGCCAGCAGCTCCCAGGGAGGGGAGCAGTTCTTC	CASSSQGGEQFF
NA	TRBV2	NA	TRBJ2-2	TGTGCCAGCAGGGTCGCGGTGGCCGGGGAGCTGTTTTTT	CASRVAVAGELFF
few	TRBV5-1	NA	TRBJ2-3	TGCGCCAGCAGCATTGGAGGGGTTGGGGATACGCAGTATTTT	CASSIGGVGDTQYF
many	TRBV3-1	NA	TRBJ1-1	TGTGCCAGCGGCTTTGGCAGGACAACTGAAGCTTTCTTT	CASGFGRTTEAFF
NA	TRBV23-1	NA	TRBJ1-4	TGCGCCAGCAGTCTTAGACGAAAGAATGAAAAACTGTTTTTT	CASSLRRKNEKLFF
few	TRBV27	NA	TRBJ1-4	TGTGCCAGCAGTTTGGACATTAATGAAAAACTGTTTTTT	CASSLDINEKLFF
few	TRBV11-2	NA	TRBJ2-3	TGTGCCAGCAGCTTAGACGGGGGTCCCGGTGATACGCAGTATTTT	CASSLDGGPGDTQYF
few	TRBV24-1	NA	TRBJ1-5	TGTGCCACCAGTGATTCGGACAGAAGTGATAAGCCCCAGCATTTT	CATSDSDRSDKPQHF
few	TRBV29-1	NA	TRBJ2-2	TGCAGCGTCCCCGATGCCGGGGAGCTGTTTTTT	CSVPDAGELFF
few	TRBV6-6	TRBD1	TRBJ1-1	TGTGCCAGCAGTTACTCGACAGGACAGGGGGACACTGAAGCTTTCTTT	CASSYSTGQGDTEAFF
NA	TRBV20-1	TRBD2	TRBJ2-1	TGCAGTGCCCCCGTCACTCTAGCGGGGGGGCTTAGTGAGCAGTTCTTC	CSAPVTLAGGLSEQFF
many	TRBV5-1	NA	TRBJ2-2	TGCGCCAGCGTGATTGCCCTCGGGACCGGGGAGCTGTTTTTT	CASVIALGTGELFF
few	TRBV2	TRBD2	TRBJ2-1	TGTGCCAGCAAAAAGGGGACTAGCGGGGTTGGGGAGCAGTTCTTC	CASKKGTSGVGEQFF
few	TRBV4-1	TRBD2	TRBJ2-2	TGCGCCAGCAGCCATCCCGGACTAGCGGGGGTCACCGGGGAGCTGTTTTTT	CASSHPGLAGVTGELFF
few	TRBV6-5	NA	TRBJ1-3	TGTGCCAGCAGCACCCGTACCTCTGGAAACACCATATATTTT	CASSTRTSGNTIYF
NA	TRBV5-1	TRBD1	TRBJ1-2	TGCGCCAGCAGCTCGACAGGGGGGGTATATGGCTACACCTTC	CASSSTGGVYGYTF
few	TRBV12-3/TRBV12-4	TRBD2	TRBJ2-5	TGTGCCAGCACGGGAGGCGGGACCATACAAGAGACCCAGTACTTC	CASTGGGTIQETQYF
NA	TRBV3-1	NA	TRBJ1-2	TGTGCCAGCAGCCAAGGAACCGGATATGGCTACACCTTC	CASSQGTGYGYTF
NA	TRBV9	NA	TRBJ2-7	TGTGCCAGCAGCGTAGGGTTCGGAGCTGTCTCCTACGAGCAGTACTTC	CASSVGFGAVSYEQYF
few	TRBV12-3/TRBV12-4	NA	TRBJ2-2	TGTGCCAGCGACAGCCGAACGAACACCGGGGAGCTGTTTTTT	CASDSRTNTGELFF
NA	TRBV4-1	TRBD1	TRBJ2-4	TGCGCCAGCAGAGGGACAGGAACGAACATTCAGTACTTC	CASRGTGTNIQYF
few	TRBV4-1	TRBD2	TRBJ2-3	TGCGCCAGCAGCCCATACCCCCTGGTAGCGGGGGGCCCCGATACGCAGTATTTT	CASSPYPLVAGGPDTQYF